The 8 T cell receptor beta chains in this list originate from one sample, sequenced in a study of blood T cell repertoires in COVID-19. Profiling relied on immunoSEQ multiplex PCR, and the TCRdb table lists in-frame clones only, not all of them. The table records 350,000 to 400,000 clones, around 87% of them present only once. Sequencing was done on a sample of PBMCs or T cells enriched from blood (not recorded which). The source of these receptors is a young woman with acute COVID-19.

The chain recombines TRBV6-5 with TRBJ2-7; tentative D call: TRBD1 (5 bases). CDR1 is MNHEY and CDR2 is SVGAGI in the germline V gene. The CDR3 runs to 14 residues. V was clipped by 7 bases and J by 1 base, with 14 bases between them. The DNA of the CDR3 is TGTGCCAGCAAGGGGCAGGGTTTATCCTACGAGCAGTACTTC. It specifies CASKGQGLSYEQYF.

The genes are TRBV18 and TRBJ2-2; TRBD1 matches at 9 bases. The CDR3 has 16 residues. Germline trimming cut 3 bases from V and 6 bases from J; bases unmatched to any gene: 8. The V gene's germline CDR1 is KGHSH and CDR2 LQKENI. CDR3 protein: CASSPYGQGRPGELFF. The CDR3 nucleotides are TGTGCCAGCTCACCGTACGGACAGGGGAGGCCCGGGGAGCTGTTTTTT.

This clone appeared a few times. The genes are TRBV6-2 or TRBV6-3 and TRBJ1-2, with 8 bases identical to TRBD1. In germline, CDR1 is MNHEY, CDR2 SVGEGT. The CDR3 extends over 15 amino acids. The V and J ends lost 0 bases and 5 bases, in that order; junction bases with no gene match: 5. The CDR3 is CASSYSVQGAYGYTF. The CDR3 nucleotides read TGTGCCAGCAGTTACTCGGTGCAGGGGGCTTATGGCTACACCTTC.

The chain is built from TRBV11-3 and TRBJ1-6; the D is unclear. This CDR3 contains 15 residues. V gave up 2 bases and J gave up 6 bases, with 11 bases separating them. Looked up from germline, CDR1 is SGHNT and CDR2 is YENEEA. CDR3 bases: TGTGCCAGCAGCTTATGGGCGTACATTAATTCACCCCTCCACTTT. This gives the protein CASSLWAYINSPLHF. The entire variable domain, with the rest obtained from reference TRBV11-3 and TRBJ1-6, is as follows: EAGVVQSPRYKIIEKKQPVAFWCNPISGHNTLYWYLQNLGQGPELLIRYENEEAVDDSQLPKDRFSAERLKGVDSTLKIQPAELGDSAVYLCASSLWAYINSPLHFGNGTRLTVT.

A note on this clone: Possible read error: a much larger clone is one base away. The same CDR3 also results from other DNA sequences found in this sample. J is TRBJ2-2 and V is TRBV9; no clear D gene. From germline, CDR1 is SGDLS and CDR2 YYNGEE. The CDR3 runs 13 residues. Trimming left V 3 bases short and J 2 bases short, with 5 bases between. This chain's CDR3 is CASSGQNTGELFF. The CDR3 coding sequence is TGTGCCAGCAGCGGACAAAACACCGGGGAGCTGTTTTTT.

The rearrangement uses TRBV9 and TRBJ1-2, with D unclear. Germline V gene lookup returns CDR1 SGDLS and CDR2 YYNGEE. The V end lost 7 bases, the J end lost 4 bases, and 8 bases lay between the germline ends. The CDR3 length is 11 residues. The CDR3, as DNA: TGTGCCAGCGTGGGCCCCTATGGCTACACCTTC. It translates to CASVGPYGYTF.

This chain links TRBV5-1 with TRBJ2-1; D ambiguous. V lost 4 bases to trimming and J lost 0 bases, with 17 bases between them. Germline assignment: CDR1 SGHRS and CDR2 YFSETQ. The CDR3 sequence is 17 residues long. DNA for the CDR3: TGCGCCAGCAGCCCACCTAGTGGCCTAACCTCCTACAATGAGCAGTTCTTC. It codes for CASSPPSGLTSYNEQFF.

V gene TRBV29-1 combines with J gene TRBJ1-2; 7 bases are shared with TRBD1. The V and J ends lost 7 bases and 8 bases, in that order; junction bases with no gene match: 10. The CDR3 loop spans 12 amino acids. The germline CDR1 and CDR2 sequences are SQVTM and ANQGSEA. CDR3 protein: CSAGGGAEGYTF. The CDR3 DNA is TGCAGCGCAGGGGGGGGCGCGGAAGGCTACACCTTC.